The rows below give T cell receptor beta chains drawn from one sample of a study of blood T cells in healthy people across ages. MiXCR, run by TCRdb on the 5' RACE reads, gives a single entry per CDR3 protein. In the table there are hundreds of thousands of distinct CDR3 sequences, under 25% of which are singletons. The specimen was blood. These receptors came from a man aged 65 to 85 in good health. Each CDR3 is given with its conserved first and last residue. D genes are given only for firm matches. Part of the rows lack a size; the others show once, few, many or a class for expanded clones.

CDR3nt: TGTGCCATCAGTGAGTCCACAGGCGGCCCTGGGGCCAACGTCCTGACTTTC
CDR3aa: CAISESTGGPGANVLTF
d_gene: .
v_gene: TRBV10-3
abundance: .
j_gene: TRBJ2-6

CDR3nt: TGCAGTGCTAACATGGGGACTAGCAGATTCCAAGAGACCCAGTACTTC
CDR3aa: CSANMGTSRFQETQYF
d_gene: TRBD2
v_gene: TRBV20-1
abundance: .
j_gene: TRBJ2-5

CDR3nt: TGTGCCAGCGGCCAAGAAGGTAGCGGGAGGAAGCAGTACTTC
CDR3aa: CASGQEGSGRKQYF
d_gene: TRBD2
v_gene: TRBV3-1
abundance: .
j_gene: TRBJ2-7

CDR3nt: TGTGCCGGAACAGGGTTTGGGGAGCAGTACTTC
CDR3aa: CAGTGFGEQYF
d_gene: .
v_gene: TRBV2
abundance: many
j_gene: TRBJ2-7

CDR3nt: TGCAGCGTTGGGGCTAGCAGCTACGAGCAGTACTTC
CDR3aa: CSVGASSYEQYF
d_gene: .
v_gene: TRBV29-1
abundance: few
j_gene: TRBJ2-7

CDR3nt: TGTGCCAGCAGCCCGGGACTAGCGGGAGGCTCCGTAACCTACGAGCAGTACTTC
CDR3aa: CASSPGLAGGSVTYEQYF
d_gene: TRBD2
v_gene: TRBV11-2
abundance: few
j_gene: TRBJ2-7

CDR3nt: TGTGCCAGCAGCCAAGGGTGGGCGGGAAGCTCCTACGAGCAGTACTTC
CDR3aa: CASSQGWAGSSYEQYF
d_gene: .
v_gene: TRBV14
abundance: few
j_gene: TRBJ2-7

CDR3nt: TGTGCCAGCAGCTTAGATTCAGGGGTAAAGGGTGATACGCAGTATTTT
CDR3aa: CASSLDSGVKGDTQYF
d_gene: .
v_gene: TRBV11-2
abundance: .
j_gene: TRBJ2-3

CDR3nt: TGCAGTGCTAGTACTCAGGGTAGGGGGTATACCACAGATACGCAGTATTTT
CDR3aa: CSASTQGRGYTTDTQYF
d_gene: .
v_gene: TRBV20-1
abundance: .
j_gene: TRBJ2-3

CDR3nt: TGTGCCACCAGCAGAGTGCCCGGGACAGGGGCAACTAATGAAAAACTGTTTTTT
CDR3aa: CATSRVPGTGATNEKLFF
d_gene: TRBD1
v_gene: TRBV15
abundance: few
j_gene: TRBJ1-4

CDR3nt: TGTGCCAGCAGCTTAAGCAGGCCCTCCTACAATGAGCAGTTCTTC
CDR3aa: CASSLSRPSYNEQFF
d_gene: .
v_gene: TRBV7-8
abundance: few
j_gene: TRBJ2-1

CDR3nt: TGTGCCAGCAGCGACCAGGGGTTAAGGACTTTCTTT
CDR3aa: CASSDQGLRTFF
d_gene: .
v_gene: TRBV12-3/TRBV12-4
abundance: .
j_gene: TRBJ1-1

CDR3nt: TGTGCCAGCAGCGTATGGGGGAGGGCCTTCGAGACCCAGTACTTC
CDR3aa: CASSVWGRAFETQYF
d_gene: TRBD2
v_gene: TRBV9
abundance: few
j_gene: TRBJ2-5

CDR3nt: TGTGCCAGCAGTCTTAGCGGGAGAACGGATGAGCAGTTCTTC
CDR3aa: CASSLSGRTDEQFF
d_gene: TRBD2
v_gene: TRBV12-3/TRBV12-4
abundance: few
j_gene: TRBJ2-1

CDR3nt: TGTGCCAGCAGCGCGCCCGGGAATACGCAGTATTTT
CDR3aa: CASSAPGNTQYF
d_gene: .
v_gene: TRBV11-3
abundance: .
j_gene: TRBJ2-3